The clone carrying this T cell receptor beta chain was seen repeatedly, ten times or more. Its antigen is not known. This sample was taken from a study of T cells in Graves' hyperthyroidism and ophthalmopathy. General study results and limits: Using 13 V-J features, a model discriminated ophthalmopathy from stable hyperthyroidism.

The ends were cut back, 5 bases at V and 4 bases at J, with 17 bases in the middle. Germline CDR1 reads DFQATT; CDR2 reads SNEGSKA (reference sequence). The CDR3 has 14 residues. Extraction of PBMCs used more than 8.5 ml of fresh peripheral blood. TCR beta CDR3 regions were amplified from RNA transcripts. TCR CDR3 regions were first amplified by RT-PCR with HTBI primers. TCRdb reprocessed the multiplex PCR reads via MiXCR and lists one record per CDR3 protein. The profile shows fewer than 900,000 distinct CDR3 sequences, 15% to 20% of them singletons. The V gene is TRBV20-1, the J gene TRBJ1-2; D perhaps matches TRBD1 (5 bases). The sequencing sample was made of blood. The source is a woman in her forties or fifties with Graves' hyperthyroidism that later progressed to Graves' ophthalmopathy. The CDR3, as DNA: TGCAGTGCTGGTCGGACGGGACGGGGCTATGGCTACACCTTC. As protein: CSAGRTGRGYGYTF.